This T cell receptor (beta chain) stems from a study of post-analysis software for immune sequencing data. Study as a whole: Both relapsing-remitting and secondary progressive multiple sclerosis featured among the disease courses, as did progressive-relapsing multiple sclerosis. Overall study results and limits: The authors found that F measure strongly co-clustered same-batch samples. In patients, a few TRBV segments were more frequent than in controls, with TRBV5-6, TRBV5-1 and TRBV20-1 among them.

The authors incorporated unique molecular identifiers into the TCR beta cDNA libraries. Roughly 450,000 cDNA molecules were recovered from an input of roughly 0.85 to 10 million T cells. TCRdb itself ran the PCR reads through MiXCR, one entry per CDR3 protein. The sample lists 450,000 or so distinct CDR3 sequences, around 40% occurring once. In this sample, this clonotype turned up a few times. Its antigen is undetermined. This CDR3 has 16 amino acids. V was pared by 0 bases and J by 9 bases, with 19 bases between. Germline V gene lookup returns CDR1 SGDLS and CDR2 YYNGEE. The receptor was isolated from a girl aged 5-17 years with multiple sclerosis. V gene TRBV9 combines with J gene TRBJ2-1, with D possibly TRBD2 on 6 matching bases. The sequenced sample consisted of blood. The DNA for the CDR3 is TGTGCCAGCAGCGTAGGACTAGGGAGCTTTGCCAGTGAGCAGTTCTTC. Translating gives CASSVGLGSFASEQFF.